One and the same sample provided the 4 T cell receptor beta chains below, sequenced in a study of cytomegalovirus exposure and HLA in healthy donors. In the PCR, 60 Vbeta and 13 Jbeta primers were used. Clones were read by immunoSEQ multiplex PCR, and TCRdb kept only the in-frame ones, dropping some. The data hold about 130,000 clones, with roughly 80% observed a single time. What was sequenced was PBMCs. Receptors were obtained from a man aged 18-30 years in good health and CMV-seropositive.

Notes on this clone: Other nucleotide sequences from this sample produce the same CDR3. This chain uses TRBV19 with TRBJ1-1, with TRBD1 as a possible D gene (6 bases). CDR1 and CDR2 (germline): LNHDA, SQIVND (reference sequence). The CDR3 covers 13 residues. V gave up 3 bases and J gave up 5 bases, with 10 bases separating them. CDR3 in amino acids: CASSIQGSTEAFF. The CDR3 DNA is TGTGCCAGTAGTATTCAGGGGAGTACTGAAGCTTTCTTT.

The chain has TRBV5-1 and TRBJ2-1, with 8 nucleotides matching TRBD2. This CDR3 is built from 16 residues. Germline lookup yields CDR1 SGHRS and CDR2 YFSETQ. V lost 4 bases to trimming and J lost 2 bases; unmatched junction nucleotides: 8. The CDR3 DNA sequence: TGCGCCAGCAGCAGCGATCTAGCGGGTGCCTACAATGAGCAGTTCTTC. Amino acids: CASSSDLAGAYNEQFF.

The chain recombines TRBV9 with TRBJ2-3, with D perhaps TRBD2 (5 bases). Germline loops: CDR1 SGDLS, CDR2 YYNGEE. The V and J ends lost 2 bases and 0 bases respectively, with 7 bases between them. The CDR3 totals 14 residues. The chain's CDR3 is CASSVRGSTDTQYF. CDR3 bases: TGTGCCAGCAGCGTCCGCGGGAGCACAGATACGCAGTATTTT.

A word on this clone: Other nucleotide sequences in the sample specify the same CDR3. The rearrangement uses TRBV5-1 and TRBJ2-2; 9 nucleotides align to TRBD2. The V gene's germline CDR1 is SGHRS and CDR2 YFSETQ. J lost 6 bases, V lost 8 bases, and 11 bases had no gene match. The CDR3 sequence is 15 residues long. The CDR3 spells CASKHSGSLPGELFF. The DNA of the CDR3 is TGCGCCAGTAAGCATAGCGGGAGTCTTCCCGGGGAGCTGTTTTTT.